This paragraph reports one TCR beta chain. Its target is not known. This entry comes from a study of cytomegalovirus exposure and HLA in healthy donors. General study results and limits: The authors considered a cluster of highly shared sequence variants likely to be a sequencing artifact.

The study ran its PCR with 60 Vbeta and 13 Jbeta primers. Clones were read by immunoSEQ multiplex PCR, and TCRdb kept only the in-frame ones, dropping some. The sample contains approximately 100,000 clones, roughly two thirds of which appear only once. Trimming pared 1 base from V and 2 bases from J, leaving 9 bases between. Germline CDR1 and CDR2: MNHNS and SASEGT. This CDR3 contains 15 residues. This rearrangement joins TRBV6-1 to TRBJ1-5; D is undetermined. Sample: PBMCs. This TCR derives from a man aged 50 to 60 in good health and CMV-seronegative. In DNA form, the CDR3 reads TGTGCCAGCAGTGAAGGTGCGGAAGGCAATCAGCCCCAGCATTTT. Its protein product is CASSEGAEGNQPQHF.